Following are 15 T cell receptor beta chains from one sample sequenced in a study of Ad26.COV2.S vaccination and SARS-CoV-2 variants. Generated by immunoSEQ multiplex PCR, the TCRdb table keeps only in-frame clones and is missing some. Among approximately 360,000 clones listed, about four fifths were seen once. Treatment denoted: 15 to 20 received Ad26.COV2.S at low or high dose, single or two shots; 5 received placebo; per-sample allocation not given. Material that was analyzed had been drawn on day 63 after the first vaccine or placebo injection. Sequencing used peripheral blood, obtained in a trial of Ad26.COV2.S vaccine versus placebo. The receptors here all came from a person aged 18-60 years who received the Ad26.COV2.S COVID-19 vaccine or a placebo.

The sample holds a few counts of this clone. The rearrangement links TRBV7-2 to TRBJ1-2; D uncertain. Germline V gene lookup returns CDR1 SGHTA and CDR2 FQGNSA. V lost 2 bases, J lost 6 bases, and 7 bases lay in between. This CDR3 contains 12 residues. CDR3 region: CASSLLGDGYTF. The CDR3, as DNA: TGTGCCAGCAGCTTACTGGGCGATGGCTACACCTTC.

The rearrangement joins TRBV7-2 to TRBJ2-2, with no clear D. The CDR3 is made up of 14 amino acids. V was cut by 0 bases and J by 5 bases, with 7 bases left in between. Germline V gene lookup returns CDR1 SGHTA and CDR2 FQGNSA. CDR3 DNA: TGTGCCAGCAGCTTAGCAACAGCAACCGGGGAGCTGTTTTTT. Its translation: CASSLATATGELFF. Complete variable domain (other parts from reference TRBV7-2 and TRBJ2-2): GAGVSQSPSNKVTEKGKDVELRCDPISGHTALYWYRQSLGQGLEFLIYFQGNSAPDKSGLPSDRFSAERTGGSVSTLTIQRTQQEDSAVYLCASSLATATGELFFGEGSRLTVL.

This chain connects TRBV2 to TRBJ2-7; 7 bases align to TRBD1. Germline CDR1 is SNHLY and CDR2 is FYNNEI. The CDR3 runs 13 residues. Unmatched junction bases numbered 9, after V lost 10 bases and J lost 3 bases. The CDR3 here is CANGQATGYEQYF. CDR3 bases: TGTGCCAACGGACAGGCGACAGGCTACGAGCAGTACTTC.

This clone appeared once. The genes are TRBV18 and TRBJ2-7; 8 positions agree with TRBD1. Germline CDR1 is KGHSH and CDR2 is LQKENI. This CDR3 comprises 14 residues. Trimming at V came to 2 bases and at J to 3 bases, leaving 3 bases not matched to a gene. CDR3 DNA sequence: TGTGCCAGCTCACCAGGACAGGGTTTCTACGAGCAGTACTTC. Translating gives CASSPGQGFYEQYF.

V is TRBV5-1 and J is TRBJ1-1; a weak D match, TRBD1 (6 bases). The CDR3 loop spans 12 amino acids. Germline CDR1 is SGHRS and CDR2 is YFSETQ. V was clipped by 0 bases and J by 8 bases, with 8 bases between them. DNA of the CDR3: TGCGCCAGCAGCTTGGACCAGGGGGAAGCTTTCTTT. Its protein product is CASSLDQGEAFF.

This clone came up a few times. This chain uses TRBV7-9 with TRBJ2-7; the D gene is possibly TRBD1 (6 bases). Germline V gene lookup returns CDR1 SEHNR and CDR2 FQNEAQ (reference sequence). Trimming left V 7 bases short and J 6 bases short, with 16 bases between. This CDR3 has 13 residues. The CDR3 DNA reads TGTGCCAGCACCGCACTTACAGGGTCCGAGCAGTACTTC. Amino acids: CASTALTGSEQYF.

This sequence joins TRBV27 and TRBJ2-1; perhaps TRBD2 as D (6 bases). The CDR3 runs 15 residues. The germline V gene encodes CDR1 MNHEY and CDR2 SMNVEV (reference sequence). Trimming removed 6 bases at V and 7 bases at J, with 19 bases between. The CDR3 coding sequence is TGTGCCAGCAGGGGAATGGGCGGGATGGTGAATGAGCAGTTCTTC. Residues: CASRGMGGMVNEQFF.

The V and J genes are TRBV20-1 and TRBJ1-1, with 7 bases lining up with TRBD1. CDR1 and CDR2 from the germline V gene are DFQATT and SNEGSKA (reference sequence). J lost 3 bases, V lost 3 bases, and 7 bases had no gene match. CDR3 length: 14 amino acids. Written as DNA, the CDR3 is TGCAGTGCTAGTTTACAGGGGAAGGACACTGAAGCTTTCTTT. Encoded protein: CSASLQGKDTEAFF.

The chain uses TRBV13 and TRBJ1-2, with TRBD1 as a possible D gene (5 bases). The germline V gene encodes CDR1 PRHDT and CDR2 FYEKMQ (reference sequence). This CDR3 has 15 amino acids. Trimming pared 1 base from V and 4 bases from J, leaving 13 bases between. Here the CDR3 DNA reads TGTGCCAGCAGCTTAGTTCCAGGGTTGGGCTATGGCTACACCTTC. Its translation is CASSLVPGLGYGYTF.

This clone was found a few times. The V gene is TRBV7-2, the J gene TRBJ2-7, with D tentatively TRBD1 or TRBD2 (6 bases each). There are 17 residues in the CDR3. Trimming took 2 bases from V and 4 from J, leaving 21 bases between them. CDR1 SGHTA and CDR2 FQGNSA come from the germline V gene. The CDR3 protein is CASSLSAGGQLAYEQYF. The CDR3 DNA follows: TGTGCCAGCAGCTTATCGGCTGGTGGACAGCTAGCGTACGAGCAGTACTTC.

V gene TRBV7-9 combines with J gene TRBJ1-5; D uncertain. Trimming took off 3 bases at V and 5 bases at J, with 8 bases between the two ends. The CDR3 totals 13 residues. CDR1 is SEHNR and CDR2 is FQNEAQ in the germline V gene (reference sequence). CDR3 amino acids: CASSFEADQPQHF. CDR3 coding DNA: TGTGCCAGCAGCTTTGAGGCTGATCAGCCCCAGCATTTT.

This clone was detected only once. The V call is TRBV19, the J call TRBJ2-1, with D hard to call. V lost 6 bases and J 0 bases, leaving 9 bases between the germline ends. There are 14 residues in the CDR3. Germline V lookup: CDR1 LNHDA, CDR2 SQIVND (reference sequence). Here the CDR3 reads CASREASSYNEQFF. The DNA for the CDR3 is TGTGCCAGTAGAGAGGCCAGCTCCTACAATGAGCAGTTCTTC.

The chain carries TRBV5-1 and TRBJ1-5; possibly TRBD1 for D (6 bases). The ends were cut back, 5 bases at V and 6 bases at J, with 15 bases in the middle. Per the germline V gene, CDR1 is SGHRS and CDR2 is YFSETQ. This CDR3 has 14 residues. This CDR3 is CASSSSGEGQPQHF. The DNA for the CDR3 is TGCGCCAGCAGTTCCTCAGGGGAGGGTCAGCCCCAGCATTTT.

V usage is TRBV6-2 or TRBV6-3 and J usage is TRBJ2-1, with a tentative D call TRBD2 (6 bases). Trimming left V 6 bases short and J 3 bases short, with 18 bases between. The CDR3 consists of 16 residues. Germline values: CDR1 MNHEY, CDR2 SVGEGT. CDR3 region: CASSPSLGGGYNEQFF. CDR3 nucleotides: TGTGCCAGCAGCCCTTCGTTGGGAGGAGGCTACAATGAGCAGTTCTTC.

The chain carries TRBV11-2 and TRBJ2-3; D is undetermined. CDR3 size: 15 residues. Trimming stripped 3 bases from V and 1 base from J, with 11 bases between. The germline CDR1 and CDR2 sequences are SGHAT and FQNNGV. In DNA form, the CDR3 reads TGTGCCAGCAGCTTGTGGATCCGAGGCACAGATACGCAGTATTTT. It is translated as CASSLWIRGTDTQYF. Variable domain in full (rest from reference TRBV11-2 and TRBJ2-3): EAGVAQSPRYKIIEKRQSVAFWCNPISGHATLYWYQQILGQGPKLLIQFQNNGVVDDSQLPKDRFSAERLKGVDSTLKIQPAKLEDSAVYLCASSLWIRGTDTQYFGPGTRLTVL.